This T cell receptor beta chain was sequenced for a study of shared clonotypes between healthy human individuals. Study observations and caveats: Across a few donors, naive CD4 shared roughly 5%, naive CD8 less than 4%, memory CD4 roughly 2.4%, memory CD8 0.4% to 0.5%.

This CDR3 contains 16 residues. Every subset's genomic DNA went evenly onto several immunoSEQ plates. The method was immunoSEQ multiplex PCR; TCRdb's version includes in-frame clones alone and lacks a portion of them. The sample has roughly 1,500,000 clones, nearly 99% seen once. About this clone itself: Antigen specificity is unknown.

This clonotype originated in a man aged 25-45 years in good health. The material sequenced was naive CD4+ T cells sorted from blood. Subset reported: CD45RA+ positively selected. The V gene is TRBV12-1, the J gene TRBJ2-1; the table's D call of TRBD2 was not tested on the DNA. TRBV12-1 is a pseudogene segment. This chain's CDR3 is CASSFVLAETYNEQFF. DNA of the CDR3: TGTGCCAGCAGCTTTGTCCTAGCGGAGACCTACAATGAGCAGTTCTTC.